This T cell receptor beta chain appears in the sequencing data of a study of cytomegalovirus exposure and HLA in healthy donors. PCR involved 60 Vbeta and 13 Jbeta primers. Measured with immunoSEQ multiplex PCR; TCRdb has only the in-frame clones, and not every one. This sample has 160,000 or so clones, with roughly four fifths found just once. V lost 1 base, J lost 0 bases, and 9 bases lay in between. CDR1 SGHRS and CDR2 YFSETQ come from the germline V gene. CDR3 length: 15 residues. The table lists this clone with a few counts. Sequencing was done on a sample of PBMCs. The J gene is TRBJ2-3, the V gene TRBV5-1; the D is unclear. The TCR sequence derives from a male donor in good health and CMV-seropositive. The CDR3 region is CASSLREISTDTQYF. For the CDR3, the DNA is TGCGCCAGCAGCTTGAGAGAGATTAGCACAGATACGCAGTATTTT. The complete variable domain, with remaining parts taken from reference TRBV5-1 and TRBJ2-3, reads KAGVTQTPRYLIKTRGQQVTLSCSPISGHRSVSWYQQTPGQGLQFLFEYFSETQRNKGNFPGRFSGRQFSNSRSEMNVSTLELGDSALYLCASSLREISTDTQYFGPGTRLTVL.